The clone carrying this TCR beta chain was recorded a few times. Original methodology: From reference gene primer amplification, estimates of nucleated cell counts were derived. Here immunoSEQ multiplex PCR was the method, and the copy in TCRdb shows in-frame clones only, minus some. V, J and clone size are those of that table, while D and trimming were read from the DNA. The table lists around 220,000 clones, around 83% of them singletons, with over 7% in the top ten. The sample comes from a study of blood T cell repertoires in COVID-19. For the study at large: Specimens from acute and convalescent COVID-19 originated in the United States, Italy and Spain. In each case, the material was cDNA or gDNA derived from T cells, B-cell-depleted T cells, or PBMCs.

Seattle cases were enrolled at active infection and followed longitudinally. V dropped 1 base and J dropped 8; count of bases not matched to a gene: 16. The CDR3 runs 16 residues. CDR1 is GTSNPN, CDR2 SVGIG, per germline (reference sequence). The sequencing sample was made of peripheral blood. This clonotype originated in an elderly woman with COVID-19, enrolled during active disease. The chain couples TRBV30 to TRBJ1-2, with TRBD1 matching 7 bases. The CDR3 coding sequence is TGTGCCTGGAGTGCCCGGAGGACAGGCCGGGCAGGGGGCTACACCTTC. Amino acids: CAWSARRTGRAGGYTF.